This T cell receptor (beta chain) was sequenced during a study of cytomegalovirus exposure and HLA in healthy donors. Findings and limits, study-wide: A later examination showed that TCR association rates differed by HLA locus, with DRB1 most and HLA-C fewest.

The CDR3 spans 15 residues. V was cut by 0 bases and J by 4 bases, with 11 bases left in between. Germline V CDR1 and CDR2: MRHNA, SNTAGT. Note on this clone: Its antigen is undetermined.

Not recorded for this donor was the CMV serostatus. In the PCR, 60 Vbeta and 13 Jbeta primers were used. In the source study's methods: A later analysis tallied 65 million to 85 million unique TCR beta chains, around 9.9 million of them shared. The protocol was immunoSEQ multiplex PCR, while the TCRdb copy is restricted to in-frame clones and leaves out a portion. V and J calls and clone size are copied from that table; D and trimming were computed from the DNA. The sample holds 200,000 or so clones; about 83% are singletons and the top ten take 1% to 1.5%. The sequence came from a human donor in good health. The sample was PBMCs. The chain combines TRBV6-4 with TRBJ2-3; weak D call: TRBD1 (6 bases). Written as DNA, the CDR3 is TGTGCCAGCAGTGACTCGGGGGCGTCCGCAGATACGCAGTATTTT. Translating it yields CASSDSGASADTQYF.